The 17 T cell receptor beta chains reported below all come from one sample, sequenced in a study of a mutant IDH1 vaccine in newly diagnosed glioma. Their antigens are not known. Time point defined: week 11, during vaccination. Each dose of the vaccine consisted of 300 ug of mutant IDH1 20-mer peptide, with topical imiquimod. Only in-frame clones appear in the TCRdb table, and some are missing; sequencing was by immunoSEQ multiplex PCR. The sample yields some 60,000 clones, about 80% seen once. Sequences were derived from PBMCs, sampled from a glioma patient whose treatment included an IDH1 peptide vaccine. The receptors were gathered from a man aged 50 to 59 with glioma.

This clone occurred once. J is TRBJ2-7 and V is TRBV20-1; D not certain. The CDR3 sequence is 11 residues long. CDR1 is DFQATT and CDR2 is SNEGSKA in the germline V gene (reference sequence). Trimming stripped 0 bases from V and 9 bases from J, with 9 bases between. CDR3 protein: CSARDPPLQYF. CDR3 bases: TGCAGTGCTAGAGATCCCCCGTTGCAGTACTTC.

This rearrangement joins TRBV7-9 to TRBJ1-1; D is unclear. Germline assignment: CDR1 SEHNR and CDR2 FQNEAQ (reference sequence). V was trimmed by 5 bases and J by 0 bases, leaving 7 bases between them. This CDR3 comprises 13 residues. In DNA form, the CDR3 reads TGTGCCAGCAGCCCGGAGCTGAACACTGAAGCTTTCTTT. This gives the protein CASSPELNTEAFF.

This sequence joins TRBV4-2 and TRBJ2-4; 11 nucleotides match TRBD2. The CDR3 totals 15 residues. Germline trimming cut 1 base from V and 6 bases from J; bases unmatched to any gene: 2. Germline CDR1 and CDR2: LGHNA and YNFKEQ. CDR3 nucleotide sequence: TGTGCCAGCAGCCAAGGGCTAGCGGGAGGAAACATTCAGTACTTC. Protein product: CASSQGLAGGNIQYF.

The chain combines TRBV7-2 with TRBJ2-3; no clear D gene. The V gene's germline CDR1 is SGHTA and CDR2 FQGNSA. Trimming stripped 3 bases from V and 2 bases from J, with 12 bases between. The CDR3 totals 15 residues. The CDR3 is CASSFRQLITDTQYF. The CDR3, as DNA: TGTGCCAGCAGCTTCAGGCAGCTTATCACAGATACGCAGTATTTT.

The genes are TRBV5-1 and TRBJ2-7, with D tentatively TRBD1 (5 bases). There are 17 residues in the CDR3. Germline V gives CDR1 SGHRS, CDR2 YFSETQ. V dropped 0 bases and J dropped 0 bases, with 16 bases sitting between them. Here the CDR3 DNA reads TGCGCCAGCAGCTTGGCCAAATTCAGGGCTAGCTCCTACGAGCAGTACTTC. Protein product: CASSLAKFRASSYEQYF. The whole variable domain, remainder taken from reference TRBV5-1 and TRBJ2-7, is KAGVTQTPRYLIKTRGQQVTLSCSPISGHRSVSWYQQTPGQGLQFLFEYFSETQRNKGNFPGRFSGRQFSNSRSEMNVSTLELGDSALYLCASSLAKFRASSYEQYFGPGTRLTVT.

The V and J genes are TRBV2 and TRBJ1-4; D unresolved. V lost 8 bases, J lost 4 bases, and 11 bases lay in between. The CDR3 has 13 amino acids. Germline V lookup: CDR1 SNHLY, CDR2 FYNNEI. The CDR3 bases are TGTGCCAGCCTGGACCGATATAATGAAAAACTGTTTTTT. It yields the protein CASLDRYNEKLFF. Looking up the rest from reference TRBV2 and TRBJ1-4 gives the full variable domain: EPEVTQTPSHQVTQMGQEVILRCVPISNHLYFYWYRQILGQKVEFLVSFYNNEISEKSEIFDDQFSVERPDGSNFTLKIRSTKLEDSAMYFCASLDRYNEKLFFGSGTQLSVL.

This clone was recorded a few times. This chain uses TRBV7-9 with TRBJ2-5; TRBD1 or TRBD2 may be the D gene (5 bases each). Germline CDR1 and CDR2: SEHNR and FQNEAQ (reference sequence). The ends were cut back, 5 bases at V and 7 bases at J, with 17 bases in the middle. The CDR3 contains 14 residues. CDR3 DNA sequence: TGTGCCAGCAGCACCGGCGGGCAGGGAAGGACCCAGTACTTC. It specifies CASSTGGQGRTQYF.

This clone was seen a few times. This chain joins TRBV29-1 and TRBJ1-5; 7 nucleotides agree with TRBD1. Losses at the gene ends were 4 bases for V and 4 bases for J; bases not matched to a gene: 1. The CDR3 extends over 12 amino acids. Looked up from germline, CDR1 is SQVTM and CDR2 is ANQGSEA. CDR3 sequence reads: CSVVTGNQPQHF. CDR3 sequence (DNA): TGCAGCGTTGTGACAGGGAATCAGCCCCAGCATTTT.

A word on this clone: At the DNA level, this CDR3 is encoded by other sequences in the same sample as well. This chain uses TRBV2 with TRBJ1-2, with 7 bases matching TRBD1. Per the germline V gene, CDR1 is SNHLY and CDR2 is FYNNEI. The CDR3 length is 12 residues. J was trimmed by 5 bases and V by 5 bases; bases with no gene match: 2. Here the CDR3 reads CASSRQGYGYTF. The CDR3 DNA sequence: TGTGCCAGCAGTAGACAGGGTTATGGCTACACCTTC.

The rearrangement uses TRBV7-8 and TRBJ1-1; possibly TRBD1 for D (5 bases). The CDR3 runs 16 residues. Germline CDR1 SGHVS, CDR2 FQNEAQ. V lost 5 bases to trimming and J lost 0 bases, with 16 bases between them. The CDR3 nucleotides are TGTGCCAGCAGCCGCCCATCGGGGACGATGAACACTGAAGCTTTCTTT. Amino acid sequence: CASSRPSGTMNTEAFF.

V usage is TRBV2 and J usage is TRBJ1-5; D perhaps matches TRBD1 (6 bases). CDR3 size: 14 residues. The germline V gene encodes CDR1 SNHLY and CDR2 FYNNEI. Trimming removed 10 bases at V and 4 bases at J, with 17 bases between. The CDR3 here is CATSLPGANQPQHF. The DNA for the CDR3 is TGTGCCACCTCGCTTCCAGGGGCAAATCAGCCCCAGCATTTT. Combining the CDR3 with reference TRBV2 and TRBJ1-5 gives the whole variable domain EPEVTQTPSHQVTQMGQEVILRCVPISNHLYFYWYRQILGQKVEFLVSFYNNEISEKSEIFDDQFSVERPDGSNFTLKIRSTKLEDSAMYFCATSLPGANQPQHFGDGTRLSIL.

V gene TRBV6-1 combines with J gene TRBJ2-2, with TRBD2 matching over 8 bases. Germline V gives CDR1 MNHNS, CDR2 SASEGT. The junction had 13 bases not matched to a gene; V was cut back by 7 bases and J by 9 bases. This CDR3 spans 15 amino acids. The CDR3 loop is CASTDIPGGGRELFF. In nucleotides, the CDR3 is TGTGCCAGCACCGACATACCGGGCGGGGGGAGGGAGCTGTTTTTT.

This rearrangement joins TRBV7-2 to TRBJ2-3, with TRBD2 as a possible D gene (7 bases). Trimming took off 4 bases at V and 5 bases at J, with 13 bases between the two ends. The germline V gene encodes CDR1 SGHTA and CDR2 FQGNSA. The CDR3 totals 14 residues. CDR3 sequence reads: CASSYGGARDTQYF. The CDR3 DNA is TGTGCCAGCAGCTATGGGGGGGCCCGAGATACGCAGTATTTT.

V usage is TRBV5-6 and J usage is TRBJ1-1; TRBD1 agrees at 9 bases. CDR3 length: 17 residues. Per germline, CDR1 SGHDT and CDR2 YYEEEE. V shed 0 bases and J 5 bases; nucleotides not matched to a gene: 11. For the CDR3, the DNA is TGTGCCAGCAGCTTGGGACCGGGACAGGGTGGTGGGACTGAAGCTTTCTTT. It encodes CASSLGPGQGGGTEAFF.

The chain recombines TRBV29-1 with TRBJ2-5; D not certain. This CDR3 contains 13 residues. Germline V lookup: CDR1 SQVTM, CDR2 ANQGSEA. Between the trimmed V and J ends, which lost 5 bases and 0 bases, there was a span of 10 bases. The CDR3 bases are TGCAGCGTTCCAGGCAGCGACCAAGAGACCCAGTACTTC. It codes for CSVPGSDQETQYF.

The chain combines TRBV27 with TRBJ1-6; D might be TRBD1 (5 bases). The CDR3 extends over 12 amino acids. In germline, CDR1 is MNHEY, CDR2 SMNVEV (reference sequence). V shed 2 bases and J shed 13 bases, with 9 bases lying between them. The CDR3 region has the DNA TGTGCCAGCAGTTTAACAGGATGGCCCCTCCACTTT. This codes for CASSLTGWPLHF.

As DNA, the CDR3 is TGTGCCATCAGTGAGACCGGCGGGGGGCAGAACACCGGGGAGCTGTTTTTT. The encoded protein is CAISETGGGQNTGELFF. This sequence joins TRBV10-3 and TRBJ2-2; 8 bases align to TRBD2. The CDR3 runs 17 residues. Germline lookup yields CDR1 ENHRY and CDR2 SYGVKD. V was pared by 2 bases and J by 1 base, with 6 bases of the junction left unmatched.